The sequence of this T cell receptor (beta chain) was determined in a study of lymphopenia after photon versus proton radiotherapy. Concerning this clone: Its antigen is currently unknown.

Overall study results and limits: After the lymphocyte nadir, photon-treated repertoires showed oligoclonal expansion, especially of CD8+ Temra cells.

Measured with immunoSEQ multiplex PCR; TCRdb has only the in-frame clones, and not every one. This sample has around 30,000 clones, with over 75% found just once. This clonotype originated in a woman aged 70-85 years with pancreatic cancer. The specimen was peripheral blood, collected from a patient treated with proton-based radiotherapy.

The CDR3 DNA reads TGTGCCAGCAGCTTAACGGGGGGCGCCGACTATGGCTACACCTTC. Translating it yields CASSLTGGADYGYTF. The rearrangement links TRBV7-3 to TRBJ1-2; D might be TRBD1 (6 bases). The CDR3 length is 15 residues. Trimming left V 0 bases short and J 3 bases short, with 11 bases between. CDR1 is SGHTA, CDR2 FQGTGA, per germline.